This TCR beta chain was observed in a study of CD8 T cells in ankylosing spondylitis. Study-wide results and limits: Apparently characteristic of ankylosing spondylitis blood was a TCR beta motif (fewer than ten highly homologous variants). Some of the motif variants had earlier been found in reactive arthritis patients' fluid and blood.

The CDR3 runs 16 residues. The germline gives CDR1 SGHVS, CDR2 FNYEAQ. J lost 2 bases, V lost 1 base, and 2 bases had no gene match. In its sample, this clonotype was seen many times. Its antigen is as yet unknown. In TCRdb, the 5' RACE reads were re-called with MiXCR into one record per CDR3 protein. The top ten clones hold over 1.1% of a sample with some 46,000 distinct CDR3 sequences, approximately 11% of them seen once. This sequence was found in a male donor with ankylosing spondylitis or in good health (not recorded which). The chain employs TRBV7-6 and TRBJ1-4, with TRBD1 matching 9 bases. Sequencing input: blood, either unsorted or a sorted T cell fraction (not recorded which). The CDR3 bases are TGTGCCAGCAGCTTAGACGACAGGGGGACTAATGAAAAACTGTTTTTT. The encoded protein is CASSLDDRGTNEKLFF.